The rows below give T cell receptor beta chains drawn from one sample of a study of T-cell reconstitution after alpha-beta-depleted transplantation in children. TCRdb reprocessed the PCR reads with MiXCR, giving one entry per CDR3 protein. Among around 450,000 distinct CDR3 sequences, 10% to 13% were seen once, and the ten largest hold around 2%. Sequencing used PBMCs, obtained before TCRalphabeta/CD19-depleted stem cell transplant. The receptors were sampled from a child aged 2 to 10 with inherited bone marrow failure, due to receive a stem cell transplant. CDR3s include the opening cysteine and the closing phenylalanine or tryptophan. Each record gives: V gene, J gene, D gene, clone size, CDR3 DNA, CDR3 protein. The D gene is left open where the match is weak. A clone size is listed for some rows: how often the clone was seen (once, few, many), or a class if it is expanded.

v_call: TRBV20-1; j_call: TRBJ1-5; d_call: NA; clone_size: many; cdr3_nt: TGCAGTGCTAGAGATAGAGAGGGCTATAGCAATCAGCCCCAGCATTTT; cdr3_aa: CSARDREGYSNQPQHF
v_call: TRBV7-2; j_call: TRBJ1-6; d_call: TRBD1; clone_size: many; cdr3_nt: TGTGCCAGCAGCTATCTTCCGGGACAGGGGGATTCACCCCTCCACTTT; cdr3_aa: CASSYLPGQGDSPLHF
v_call: TRBV7-2; j_call: TRBJ2-1; d_call: NA; clone_size: many; cdr3_nt: TGTGCCAGCAGCTTCCTCGGCGCCACAGAGGCGTTCTTC; cdr3_aa: CASSFLGATEAFF
v_call: TRBV4-2; j_call: TRBJ2-3; d_call: NA; clone_size: NA; cdr3_nt: TGTGCCAGCCGTTCACCCGGAGGAGATACGCAGTATTTT; cdr3_aa: CASRSPGGDTQYF
v_call: TRBV5-1; j_call: TRBJ2-3; d_call: TRBD2; clone_size: NA; cdr3_nt: TGCGCCAGCAGCTTGAGGACTAGCGGACGCACAGATACGCAGTATTTT; cdr3_aa: CASSLRTSGRTDTQYF
v_call: TRBV10-3; j_call: TRBJ2-6; d_call: NA; clone_size: few; cdr3_nt: TGTGCCATCAGTGAAGGAGGGGGAGTTAGCTCTGGGGCCAACGTCCTGACTTTC; cdr3_aa: CAISEGGGVSSGANVLTF
v_call: TRBV4-2; j_call: TRBJ2-7; d_call: NA; clone_size: many; cdr3_nt: TGTGCCAGCAGCCATGTCCTAGTAGCGAACGTGAACGAGCAGTACTTC; cdr3_aa: CASSHVLVANVNEQYF
v_call: TRBV29-1; j_call: TRBJ2-3; d_call: NA; clone_size: NA; cdr3_nt: TGCAGCGTTCTCCTGTCCAGTGCAGATACGCAGTATTTT; cdr3_aa: CSVLLSSADTQYF
v_call: TRBV6-1; j_call: TRBJ2-6; d_call: NA; clone_size: few; cdr3_nt: TGTGCCAGCAGAGGATGGCAGGGTCCAAGCTCTGGGGCCAACGTCCTGACTTTC; cdr3_aa: CASRGWQGPSSGANVLTF
v_call: TRBV20-1; j_call: TRBJ2-7; d_call: NA; clone_size: NA; cdr3_nt: TGCAGTGCTAGAGACCCGATCGGGGCAACCTACGAGCAGTACTTC; cdr3_aa: CSARDPIGATYEQYF
v_call: TRBV7-2; j_call: TRBJ2-5; d_call: NA; clone_size: many; cdr3_nt: TGTGCCAGCAGCTTAGGGCCCGGGGAGACCCAGTACTTC; cdr3_aa: CASSLGPGETQYF
v_call: TRBV29-1; j_call: TRBJ2-7; d_call: TRBD2; clone_size: few; cdr3_nt: TGCAGCGCCGGACCGGGACTAGGCGCCTACGAGCAGTACTTC; cdr3_aa: CSAGPGLGAYEQYF
v_call: TRBV4-2; j_call: TRBJ2-7; d_call: NA; clone_size: many; cdr3_nt: TGTGCCAGCAGCCAAGTCCCGGACCTTTACGAGCAGTACTTC; cdr3_aa: CASSQVPDLYEQYF
v_call: TRBV9; j_call: TRBJ2-3; d_call: NA; clone_size: many; cdr3_nt: TGTGCCAGCAGCGTAGCGGGGTACGGCACAGATACGCAGTATTTT; cdr3_aa: CASSVAGYGTDTQYF
v_call: TRBV15; j_call: TRBJ2-7; d_call: TRBD1; clone_size: many; cdr3_nt: TGTGCCACCAGCACCCTCCGGGACAGCTCCTACGAGCAGTACTTC; cdr3_aa: CATSTLRDSSYEQYF
v_call: TRBV7-8; j_call: TRBJ2-1; d_call: TRBD2; clone_size: many; cdr3_nt: TGTGCCAGCAGCTTAGCGGGGGGGAGCGGTGAGCAGTTCTTC; cdr3_aa: CASSLAGGSGEQFF
v_call: TRBV28; j_call: TRBJ1-4; d_call: NA; clone_size: many; cdr3_nt: TGTGCCAGCAGTCTCCAGGAAGAAAAACTGTTTTTT; cdr3_aa: CASSLQEEKLFF